The clone carrying this T cell receptor beta chain has a count of ten or more. What it recognizes is unknown. The junction had 7 bases not matched to a gene; V was cut back by 4 bases and J by 7 bases. CDR3 length: 14 residues. The germline V gene has CDR1 DFQATT and CDR2 SNEGSKA (reference sequence). Until they underwent thyroid surgery, no patient had received any treatment. The sample belongs to a study of metastatic and nonmetastatic thyroid tumors. Whole-study context: Repertoires from blood and tumor or nodule tissue of malignant and benign thyroid patients were compared. Study outcomes and limitations: Benign nodules reportedly had significantly lower TCR beta diversity than malignant thyroid tumors in blood and tumor.

In the original analysis: The distant-metastasis classifier for papillary thyroid cancer was built from CDR3 differences across clinicopathological groups. From the PCR reads, TCRdb re-called clones with MiXCR. The authors' filters were not applied to this entry. The sample lists under 45,000 clones; approximately 19% were seen once. The clonotype originates from a female donor with papillary thyroid cancer or a benign thyroid nodule (not recorded which). Some clones in this sample may be carry-over from other donors' samples. Specimen: tumor tissue. This rearrangement joins TRBV20-1 to TRBJ2-1, with TRBD2 matching over 10 bases. CDR3 coding DNA: TGCAGTGCTACGGGACTAGCGAATGGGAATGAGCAGTTCTTC. It translates to CSATGLANGNEQFF.